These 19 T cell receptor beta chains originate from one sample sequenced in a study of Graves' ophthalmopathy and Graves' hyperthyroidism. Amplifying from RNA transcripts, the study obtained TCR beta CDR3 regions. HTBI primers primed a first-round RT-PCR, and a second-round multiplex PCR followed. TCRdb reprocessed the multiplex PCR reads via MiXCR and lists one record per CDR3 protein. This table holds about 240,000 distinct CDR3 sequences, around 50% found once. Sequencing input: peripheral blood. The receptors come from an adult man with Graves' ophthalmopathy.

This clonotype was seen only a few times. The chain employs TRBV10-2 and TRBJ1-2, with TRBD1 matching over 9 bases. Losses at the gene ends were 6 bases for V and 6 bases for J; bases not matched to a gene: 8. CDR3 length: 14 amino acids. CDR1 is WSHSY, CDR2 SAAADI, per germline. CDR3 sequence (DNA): TGCGCCAGCAGAGAATGGGGACAGGGAGATGGCTACACCTTC. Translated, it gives CASREWGQGDGYTF.

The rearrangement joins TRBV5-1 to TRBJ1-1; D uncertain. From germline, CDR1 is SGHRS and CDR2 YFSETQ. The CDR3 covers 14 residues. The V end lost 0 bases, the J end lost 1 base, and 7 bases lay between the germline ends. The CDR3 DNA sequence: TGCGCCAGCAGCTTGGTAAAGGGGAACACTGAAGCTTTCTTT. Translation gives CASSLVKGNTEAFF.

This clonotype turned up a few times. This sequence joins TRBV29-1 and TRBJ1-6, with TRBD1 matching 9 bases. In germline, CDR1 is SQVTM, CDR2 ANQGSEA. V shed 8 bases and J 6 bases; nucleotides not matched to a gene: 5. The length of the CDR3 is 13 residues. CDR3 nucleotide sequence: TGCAGCTCGACAGGGGGGAGTAATTCACCCCTCCACTTT. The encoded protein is CSSTGGSNSPLHF.

CDR3 protein: CAGGPTDTQYF. The CDR3 bases are TGTGCGGGTGGGCCTACAGATACGCAGTATTTT. The V gene is TRBV10-3, the J gene TRBJ2-3; no clear D. The length of the CDR3 is 11 residues. Per the germline V gene, CDR1 is ENHRY and CDR2 is SYGVKD.

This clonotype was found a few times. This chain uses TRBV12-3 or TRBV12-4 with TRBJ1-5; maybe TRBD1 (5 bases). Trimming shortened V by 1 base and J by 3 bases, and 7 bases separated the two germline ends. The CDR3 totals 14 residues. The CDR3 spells CASSLGQYNQPQHF. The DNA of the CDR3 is TGTGCCAGCAGTTTAGGACAGTACAATCAGCCCCAGCATTTT.

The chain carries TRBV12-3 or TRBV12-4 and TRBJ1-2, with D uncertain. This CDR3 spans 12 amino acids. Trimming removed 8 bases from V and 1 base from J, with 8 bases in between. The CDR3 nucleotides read TGTGCCAGCGGCGGTAATAACTATGGCTACACCTTC. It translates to CASGGNNYGYTF.

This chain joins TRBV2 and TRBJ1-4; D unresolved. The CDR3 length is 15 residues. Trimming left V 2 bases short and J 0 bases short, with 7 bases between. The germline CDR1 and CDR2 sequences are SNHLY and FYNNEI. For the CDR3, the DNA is TGTGCCAGCAGTGAACGGGCTGCAACTAATGAAAAACTGTTTTTT. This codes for CASSERAATNEKLFF.

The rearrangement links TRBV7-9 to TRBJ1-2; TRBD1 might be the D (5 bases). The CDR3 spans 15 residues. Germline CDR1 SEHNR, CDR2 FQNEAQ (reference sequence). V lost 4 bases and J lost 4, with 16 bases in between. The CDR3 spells CASSYLRVGAYGYTF. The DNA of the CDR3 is TGTGCCAGCAGCTACCTCAGGGTAGGGGCCTATGGCTACACCTTC.

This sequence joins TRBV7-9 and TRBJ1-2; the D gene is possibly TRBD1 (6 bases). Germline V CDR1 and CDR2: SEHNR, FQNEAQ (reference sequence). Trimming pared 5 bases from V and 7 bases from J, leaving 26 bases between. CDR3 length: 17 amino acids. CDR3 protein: CASSAGRGHGNWGGYTF. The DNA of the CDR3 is TGTGCCAGCAGCGCCGGCAGGGGACACGGAAACTGGGGTGGCTACACCTTC.

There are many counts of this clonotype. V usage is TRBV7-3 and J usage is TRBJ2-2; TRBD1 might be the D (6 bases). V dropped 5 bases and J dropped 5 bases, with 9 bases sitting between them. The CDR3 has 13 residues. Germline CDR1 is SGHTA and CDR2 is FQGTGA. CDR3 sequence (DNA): TGTGCCAGCAGCCCACAGGGTACCGGGGAGCTGTTTTTT. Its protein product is CASSPQGTGELFF. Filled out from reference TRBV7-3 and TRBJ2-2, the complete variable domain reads GAGVSQTPSNKVTEKGKYVELRCDPISGHTALYWYRQSLGQGPEFLIYFQGTGAADDSGLPNDRFFAVRPEGSVSTLKIQRTERGDSAVYLCASSPQGTGELFFGEGSRLTVL.

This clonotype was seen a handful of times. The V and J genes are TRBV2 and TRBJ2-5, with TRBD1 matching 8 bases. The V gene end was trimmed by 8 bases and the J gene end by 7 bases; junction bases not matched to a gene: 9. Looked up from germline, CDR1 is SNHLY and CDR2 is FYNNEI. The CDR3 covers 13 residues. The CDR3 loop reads CASSGGQEATQYF. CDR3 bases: TGTGCCAGCTCTGGGGGACAGGAGGCGACCCAGTACTTC.

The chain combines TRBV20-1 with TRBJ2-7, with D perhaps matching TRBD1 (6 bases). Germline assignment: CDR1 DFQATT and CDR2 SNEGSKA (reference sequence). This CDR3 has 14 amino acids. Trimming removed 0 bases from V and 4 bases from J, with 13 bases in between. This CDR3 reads CSARDPTGPYEQYF. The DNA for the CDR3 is TGCAGTGCTAGAGATCCCACAGGGCCTTACGAGCAGTACTTC.

The CDR3 coding sequence is TGCAGCGCCGAGGGAGAAGAGACCCAGTACTTC. Translating it yields CSAEGEETQYF. This chain joins TRBV29-1 and TRBJ2-5, with a tentative D call TRBD2 (5 bases). This CDR3 comprises 11 residues. The V and J ends lost 7 bases and 3 bases respectively, with 9 bases between them. Germline-derived CDR1 and CDR2 are SQVTM and ANQGSEA.

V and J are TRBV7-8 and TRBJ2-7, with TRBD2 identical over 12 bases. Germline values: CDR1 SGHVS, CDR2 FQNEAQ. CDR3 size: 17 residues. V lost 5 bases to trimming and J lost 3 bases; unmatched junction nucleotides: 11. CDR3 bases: TGTGCCAGCAGCCCTTATGGACTAGCGGGAATACTCTACGAGCAGTACTTC. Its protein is CASSPYGLAGILYEQYF.

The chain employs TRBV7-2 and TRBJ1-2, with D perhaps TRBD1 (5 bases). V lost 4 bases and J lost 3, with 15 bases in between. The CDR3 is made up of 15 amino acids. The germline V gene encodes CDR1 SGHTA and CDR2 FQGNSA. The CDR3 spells CASSSLQGGHYGYTF. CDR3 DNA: TGTGCCAGCAGCTCGCTGCAGGGAGGACACTATGGCTACACCTTC. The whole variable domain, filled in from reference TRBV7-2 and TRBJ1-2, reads GAGVSQSPSNKVTEKGKDVELRCDPISGHTALYWYRQSLGQGLEFLIYFQGNSAPDKSGLPSDRFSAERTGGSVSTLTIQRTQQEDSAVYLCASSSLQGGHYGYTFGSGTRLTVV.

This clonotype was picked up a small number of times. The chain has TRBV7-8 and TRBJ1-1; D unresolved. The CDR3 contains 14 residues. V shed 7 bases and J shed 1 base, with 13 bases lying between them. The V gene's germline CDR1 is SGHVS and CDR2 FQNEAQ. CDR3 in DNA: TGTGCCAGCACCCCCCGGGTTTCGAACACTGAAGCTTTCTTT. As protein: CASTPRVSNTEAFF.

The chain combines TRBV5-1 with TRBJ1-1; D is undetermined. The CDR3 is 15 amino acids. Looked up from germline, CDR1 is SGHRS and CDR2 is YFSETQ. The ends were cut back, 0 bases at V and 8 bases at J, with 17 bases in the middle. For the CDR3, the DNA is TGCGCCAGCAGCTTGGCTGGAGGAGGGCACAAAGAAGCTTTCTTT. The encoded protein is CASSLAGGGHKEAFF.

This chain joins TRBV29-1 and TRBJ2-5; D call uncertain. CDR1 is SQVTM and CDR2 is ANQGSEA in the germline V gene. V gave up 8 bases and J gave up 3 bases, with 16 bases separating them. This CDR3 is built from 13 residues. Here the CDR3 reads CSPRLFEEETQYF. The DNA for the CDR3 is TGCAGCCCCCGACTCTTCGAGGAAGAGACCCAGTACTTC.

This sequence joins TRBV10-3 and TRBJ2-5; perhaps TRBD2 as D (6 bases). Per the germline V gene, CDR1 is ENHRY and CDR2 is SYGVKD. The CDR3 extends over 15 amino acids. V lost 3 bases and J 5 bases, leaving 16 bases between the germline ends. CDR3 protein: CAISEQEGRLETQYF. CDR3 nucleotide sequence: TGTGCCATCAGTGAACAGGAGGGGAGGTTGGAGACCCAGTACTTC.